These 27 T cell receptor beta chains were sequenced from one sample in a study of TIL therapy for anti-PD-1-resistant metastatic lung cancer. This was the immunoSEQ v3 assay. Data came from immunoSEQ multiplex PCR; TCRdb stores just in-frame clones and leaves some out. The sample lists about 46,000 clones, about 86% occurring once. Time point in this sample: pre-treatment sample, taken before nivolumab and TIL therapy. The sample here was blood, taken at baseline. These receptors all come from a person aged 25 to 80 with non-small cell lung cancer.

This clone occurred a few times. This chain joins TRBV19 and TRBJ1-2; D gene uncertain. The V end lost 3 bases, the J end lost 2 bases, and 7 bases lay between the germline ends. Germline values: CDR1 LNHDA, CDR2 SQIVND (reference sequence). The CDR3 contains 13 residues. The CDR3 reads CASSISGNYGYTF. DNA for the CDR3: TGTGCCAGTAGTATTTCGGGCAACTATGGCTACACCTTC.

This clone was observed once. This chain uses TRBV7-2 with TRBJ2-7, with 15 bases identical to TRBD2. J lost 0 bases, V lost 5 bases, and 2 bases had no gene match. This CDR3 has 16 residues. CDR1 and CDR2 from the germline V gene are SGHTA and FQGNSA. The chain's CDR3 is CASSRGLAGGSYEQYF. For the CDR3, the DNA is TGTGCCAGCAGCCGGGGACTAGCGGGAGGCTCCTACGAGCAGTACTTC. Combining the CDR3 with reference TRBV7-2 and TRBJ2-7 gives the whole variable domain GAGVSQSPSNKVTEKGKDVELRCDPISGHTALYWYRQSLGQGLEFLIYFQGNSAPDKSGLPSDRFSAERTGGSVSTLTIQRTQQEDSAVYLCASSRGLAGGSYEQYFGPGTRLTVT.

The rearrangement links TRBV3-1 (or the pseudogene TRBV3-2) to TRBJ2-7; D is uncertain. Germline V gene lookup returns CDR1 LGHDT and CDR2 YNNKEL (reference sequence). V lost 0 bases and J 9 bases, leaving 21 bases between the germline ends. The CDR3 spans 16 residues. The CDR3 region is CASSQDLIGALYVQYF. The DNA of the CDR3 is TGTGCCAGCAGCCAAGATTTAATAGGCGCGTTGTATGTGCAGTACTTC.

The V call is TRBV4-2, the J call TRBJ2-5, with D possibly TRBD1 on 8 matching bases. Trimming stripped 4 bases from V and 5 bases from J, with 20 bases between. The germline CDR1 and CDR2 sequences are LGHNA and YNFKEQ. CDR3 length: 16 residues. The CDR3 is CASSLHYGRTGETQYF. The CDR3 DNA reads as TGTGCCAGCAGCCTACATTACGGGAGGACAGGGGAGACCCAGTACTTC.

This rearrangement joins TRBV19 to TRBJ1-1; TRBD1 is a possible D gene (5 bases). There are 13 residues in the CDR3. Trimming removed 6 bases from V and 1 base from J, with 9 bases in between. Per the germline V gene, CDR1 is LNHDA and CDR2 is SQIVND (reference sequence). For the CDR3, the DNA is TGTGCCAGTAGCGAGGGACCGAACACTGAAGCTTTCTTT. This translates into CASSEGPNTEAFF.

This chain connects TRBV24-1 to TRBJ2-2, with a possible D match to TRBD2 (7 bases). CDR1 is KGHDR and CDR2 is SFDVKD in the germline V gene. The CDR3 spans 21 residues. Trimming removed 5 bases from V and 4 bases from J, with 31 bases in between. CDR3 in DNA: TGTGCCACCAGTGGGGAGGGGGTAGCGGCACATACCCACCTTATCACCGGGGAGCTGTTTTTT. It is translated as CATSGEGVAAHTHLITGELFF.

This chain joins TRBV28 and TRBJ1-3, with unresolved D. This CDR3 region has 16 residues. Trimming pared 2 bases from V and 0 bases from J, leaving 11 bases between. The V gene's germline CDR1 is MDHEN and CDR2 SYDVKM. In DNA, the CDR3 is TGTGCCAGCAGTTTAGGGTCCGTCGACTCTGGAAACACCATATATTTT. This translates into CASSLGSVDSGNTIYF.

This clone was seen a single time. V and J are TRBV3-1 (or the pseudogene TRBV3-2) and TRBJ2-7, with 10 bases matching TRBD2. This CDR3 has 17 residues. V lost 4 bases, J lost 1 base, and 10 bases stayed unmatched. CDR1 LGHDT and CDR2 YNNKEL come from the germline V gene (reference sequence). Here the CDR3 DNA reads TGTGCCAGCAGCCTACTTCCTAGCGGGAGTACGTCCTACGAGCAGTACTTC. This sequence encodes CASSLLPSGSTSYEQYF.

The chain is built from TRBV5-1 and TRBJ2-7, with 11 bases matching TRBD2. This CDR3 has 14 residues. V dropped 7 bases and J dropped 2; count of bases not matched to a gene: 5. In germline, CDR1 is SGHRS, CDR2 YFSETQ. The CDR3 nucleotides read TGCGCCAGCGGTTTAGCGGGAGGGCCCTACGAGCAGTACTTC. Amino acids: CASGLAGGPYEQYF.

This rearrangement joins TRBV6-5 to TRBJ2-7; D tentatively fits TRBD1 or TRBD2 (5 bases each). V lost 4 bases, J lost 3 bases, and 13 bases lay in between. The length of the CDR3 is 14 residues. Per germline, CDR1 MNHEY and CDR2 SVGAGI. The chain's CDR3 is CASSSDSGGYEQYF. CDR3 coding DNA: TGTGCCAGCAGTTCGGACTCTGGGGGCTACGAGCAGTACTTC.

This sequence joins TRBV28 and TRBJ1-6, with 7 bases lining up with TRBD1. The CDR3 has 14 amino acids. Germline V lookup: CDR1 MDHEN, CDR2 SYDVKM. V lost 6 bases and J lost 5; bases outside the gene matches: 4. CDR3 nucleotide sequence: TGTGCCAGCAGAGGGGGACAGAATAATTCACCCCTCCACTTT. This gives the protein CASRGGQNNSPLHF.

The chain employs TRBV9 and TRBJ2-7, with D unclear. Trimming cost V 3 bases and J 5 bases, with 18 bases left between them. The CDR3 runs 15 residues. Germline assignment: CDR1 SGDLS and CDR2 YYNGEE. Here the CDR3 DNA reads TGTGCCAGCAGCGCAGAAGGTACCCCAGTGGACGAGCAGTACTTC. Translating gives CASSAEGTPVDEQYF.

CDR3 DNA sequence: TGTGCCAGCAGCTTACAGGGCAATCAGCCCCAGCATTTT. This codes for CASSLQGNQPQHF. The rearrangement links TRBV7-9 to TRBJ1-5; the D is unclear. The germline V gene encodes CDR1 SEHNR and CDR2 FQNEAQ (reference sequence). The CDR3 spans 13 residues. Between the trimmed V and J ends, which lost 2 bases and 2 bases, there was a span of 4 bases.

V usage is TRBV12-5 and J usage is TRBJ2-5; D unclear. This CDR3 has 12 residues. Trimming cost V 8 bases and J 7 bases, with 14 bases left between them. CDR1 and CDR2 from the germline V gene are LGHNT and FRNRAP. CDR3 coding DNA: TGTGCTAGTAGGATGGGTCGTGGGACCCAGTACTTC. The encoded protein is CASRMGRGTQYF.

The rearrangement uses TRBV24-1 and TRBJ2-1; a possible D gene is TRBD2 (5 bases). Germline loops: CDR1 KGHDR, CDR2 SFDVKD. V gave up 0 bases and J gave up 3 bases, with 11 bases separating them. This CDR3 region has 16 residues. In nucleotides, the CDR3 is TGTGCCACCAGTGATTTGTTCGGGATTTGCTACAATGAGCAGTTCTTC. Translation: CATSDLFGICYNEQFF.

The rearrangement links TRBV19 to TRBJ1-5; no clear D gene. CDR1 and CDR2 (germline): LNHDA, SQIVND (reference sequence). The V end was cut by 10 bases, the J end by 3 bases, with 22 bases between. The CDR3 spans 16 residues. This CDR3 reads CATYPRWAVDNQPQHF. DNA of the CDR3: TGTGCCACTTACCCGAGGTGGGCTGTGGACAATCAGCCCCAGCATTTT. The variable domain in full, completed from reference TRBV19 and TRBJ1-5, reads DGGITQSPKYLFRKEGQNVTLSCEQNLNHDAMYWYRQDPGQGLRLIYYSQIVNDFQKGDIAEGYSVSREKKESFPLTVTSAQKNPTAFYLCATYPRWAVDNQPQHFGDGTRLSIL.

CDR3 coding DNA: TGCGCCAGCAGCCCCGGGACTAGCGGGTTACAAGAGACCCAGTACTTC. Translating it yields CASSPGTSGLQETQYF. The V gene is TRBV5-1, the J gene TRBJ2-5; TRBD2 matches 12 bases. Germline-derived CDR1 and CDR2 are SGHRS and YFSETQ. The CDR3 loop spans 16 amino acids. The V segment lost 4 bases and the J segment 2 bases; nucleotides outside the gene matches: 6.

The chain is built from TRBV4-3 and TRBJ2-7; 9 bases are a match to TRBD1. Unmatched junction bases numbered 7, after V lost 1 base and J lost 3 bases. The CDR3 sequence is 16 residues long. CDR1 LGHNA and CDR2 YSLEER come from the germline V gene. In DNA form, the CDR3 reads TGCGCCAGCAGCCAAGTCCCGGGACAGGGACTCTACGAGCAGTACTTC. This encodes CASSQVPGQGLYEQYF.

CDR3 sequence (DNA): TGTGCCAGCAGTCGGGACAGCTCATGGACCCAGTACTTC. Its translation is CASSRDSSWTQYF. The chain links TRBV12-3 or TRBV12-4 to TRBJ2-5; 7 positions agree with TRBD1. The CDR3 spans 13 residues. Unmatched junction bases numbered 7, after V lost 5 bases and J lost 7 bases.

The rearrangement uses TRBV19 and TRBJ2-3, with D maybe TRBD2 (5 bases). Germline V gene sequence: CDR1 LNHDA, CDR2 SQIVND (reference sequence). The CDR3 is made up of 13 amino acids. Deletions cut 5 bases from V and 5 bases from J, with 11 bases between. The CDR3 DNA reads as TGTGCCAGTAGTCGGGCCGCGGGAGATACGCAGTATTTT. It encodes CASSRAAGDTQYF. Full variable domain (remainder filled in from reference TRBV19 and TRBJ2-3): DGGITQSPKYLFRKEGQNVTLSCEQNLNHDAMYWYRQDPGQGLRLIYYSQIVNDFQKGDIAEGYSVSREKKESFPLTVTSAQKNPTAFYLCASSRAAGDTQYFGPGTRLTVL.

This rearrangement joins TRBV24-1 to TRBJ2-3, with 9 bases lining up with TRBD2. The CDR3 is 15 amino acids. V lost 3 bases, J lost 5 bases, and 5 bases stayed unmatched. The V gene's germline CDR1 is KGHDR and CDR2 SFDVKD. The CDR3 loop is CATSDRRLAVDTQYF. The CDR3 DNA follows: TGTGCCACCAGTGATCGCAGACTAGCGGTAGATACGCAGTATTTT.

The rearrangement joins TRBV9 to TRBJ2-1; 9 bases are shared with TRBD2. V trimming: 3 bases; J trimming: 10 bases; junction bases outside the gene matches: 8. Germline-derived CDR1 and CDR2 are SGDLS and YYNGEE. The CDR3 contains 14 residues. The CDR3 protein is CASSGASGVGEQFF. CDR3 DNA: TGTGCCAGCAGCGGGGCTAGCGGGGTCGGCGAGCAGTTCTTC.

The rearrangement uses TRBV19 and TRBJ2-7; possibly TRBD2 for D (6 bases). V was clipped by 5 bases and J by 2 bases, with 13 bases between them. This CDR3 is 14 amino acids long. Germline-derived CDR1 and CDR2 are LNHDA and SQIVND (reference sequence). The CDR3, as DNA: TGTGCCAGTAGTTTACGGGAGACGGCCTACGAGCAGTACTTC. Its protein is CASSLRETAYEQYF.

This sequence joins TRBV29-1 and TRBJ1-3; 7 nucleotides agree with TRBD1. The CDR3 has 21 residues. V gave up 0 bases and J gave up 0 bases; unmatched junction bases: 20. Germline CDR1 is SQVTM and CDR2 is ANQGSEA. DNA of the CDR3: TGCAGCGTTGAAGATCCTCGGGACAGTATTGTCATCGTCTGCTCTGGAAACACCATATATTTT. As protein: CSVEDPRDSIVIVCSGNTIYF.

The chain joins TRBV6-5 to TRBJ1-2; the D is unclear. This CDR3 contains 11 residues. Between the trimmed V and J ends, which lost 5 bases and 4 bases, there was a span of 5 bases. Germline CDR1 MNHEY, CDR2 SVGAGI. Written as DNA, the CDR3 is TGTGCCAGCAGTACAGTCTATGGCTACACCTTC. It codes for CASSTVYGYTF.

The chain has TRBV9 and TRBJ2-3; 10 bases are a match to TRBD2. Trimming cost V 0 bases and J 4 bases; bases outside gene matches: 5. The CDR3 is 16 amino acids. Germline V gives CDR1 SGDLS, CDR2 YYNGEE. CDR3 in amino acids: CASSVVSGGASDTQYF. Written as DNA, the CDR3 is TGTGCCAGCAGCGTAGTGAGCGGGGGGGCCTCAGATACGCAGTATTTT.

V and J are TRBV27 and TRBJ2-7, with a weak D call TRBD2 (6 bases). Per germline, CDR1 MNHEY and CDR2 SMNVEV (reference sequence). This CDR3 has 14 amino acids. V lost 6 bases to trimming and J lost 4 bases, with 16 bases between them. The CDR3 spells CASRRWAGQYEQYF. As DNA, the CDR3 is TGTGCCAGCAGGCGATGGGCGGGGCAATACGAGCAGTACTTC.